Reported below is one T cell receptor beta chain. This CDR3 contains 13 residues. CDR1 is MNHNS and CDR2 is SASEGT in the germline V gene. The V and J ends lost 1 base and 6 bases respectively, with 8 bases between them. The data derive from a study of blood T cell repertoires in COVID-19. Data came from immunoSEQ multiplex PCR; TCRdb stores just in-frame clones and leaves some out. The top ten clones hold about 20% of a sample with around 100,000 clones, about 89% of them seen once. This TCR was recovered from a human donor in a cohort sampled during active COVID-19. The rearrangement joins TRBV6-1 to TRBJ2-3; D ambiguous. Sequenced sample: peripheral blood. CDR3 in amino acids: CASSEEHLDTQYF. The CDR3 coding sequence is TGTGCCAGCAGTGAAGAGCATCTGGATACGCAGTATTTT.